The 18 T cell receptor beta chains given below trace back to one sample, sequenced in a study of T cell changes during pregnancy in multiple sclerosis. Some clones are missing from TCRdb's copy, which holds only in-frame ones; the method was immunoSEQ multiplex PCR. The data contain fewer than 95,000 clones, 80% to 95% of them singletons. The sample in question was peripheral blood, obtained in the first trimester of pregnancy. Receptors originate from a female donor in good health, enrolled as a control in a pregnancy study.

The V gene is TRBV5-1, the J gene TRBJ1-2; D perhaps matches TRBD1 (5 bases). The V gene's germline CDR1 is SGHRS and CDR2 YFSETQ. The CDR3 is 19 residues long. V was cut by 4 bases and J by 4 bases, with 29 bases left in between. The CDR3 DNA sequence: TGCGCCAGCAGCCCAAGAGTCCCGGTCATTCAGGGACTGAGCTATGGCTACACCTTC. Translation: CASSPRVPVIQGLSYGYTF.

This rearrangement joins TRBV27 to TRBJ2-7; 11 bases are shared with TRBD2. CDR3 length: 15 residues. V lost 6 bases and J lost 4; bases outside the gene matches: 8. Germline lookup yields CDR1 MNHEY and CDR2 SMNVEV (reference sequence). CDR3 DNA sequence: TGTGCCAGCAGAAAACTAGCGGGAGTAGGGTACGAGCAGTACTTC. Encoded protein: CASRKLAGVGYEQYF.

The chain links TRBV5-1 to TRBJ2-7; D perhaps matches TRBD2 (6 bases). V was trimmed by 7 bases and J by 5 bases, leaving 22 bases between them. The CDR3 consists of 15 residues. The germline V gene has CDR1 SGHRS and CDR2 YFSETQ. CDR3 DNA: TGCGCCAGCTACCGGGACTTAAACCCTCTGGACGAGCAGTACTTC. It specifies CASYRDLNPLDEQYF.

The CDR3 loop reads CASSLSEMGTPVHEQYF. The CDR3 nucleotides are TGTGCCAGCAGCTTATCAGAAATGGGGACTCCCGTCCACGAGCAGTACTTC. This rearrangement joins TRBV7-8 to TRBJ2-7, with D possibly matching TRBD2 (6 bases). Trimming shortened V by 2 bases and J by 5 bases, and 22 bases separated the two germline ends. The CDR3 consists of 17 residues. Per the germline V gene, CDR1 is SGHVS and CDR2 is FQNEAQ.

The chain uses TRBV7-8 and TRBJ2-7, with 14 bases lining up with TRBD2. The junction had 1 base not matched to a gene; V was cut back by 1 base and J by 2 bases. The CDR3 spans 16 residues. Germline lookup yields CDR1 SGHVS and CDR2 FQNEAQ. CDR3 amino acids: CASSLEGLAGAYEQYF. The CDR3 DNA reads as TGTGCCAGCAGCTTAGAGGGACTAGCGGGAGCCTACGAGCAGTACTTC.

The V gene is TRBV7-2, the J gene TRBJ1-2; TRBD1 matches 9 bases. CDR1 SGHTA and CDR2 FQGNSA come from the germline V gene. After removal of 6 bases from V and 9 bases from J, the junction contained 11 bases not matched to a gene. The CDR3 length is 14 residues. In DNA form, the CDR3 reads TGTGCCAGCAGTCCAGGGACAGGGTCCCTTAGCTACACCTTC. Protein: CASSPGTGSLSYTF.

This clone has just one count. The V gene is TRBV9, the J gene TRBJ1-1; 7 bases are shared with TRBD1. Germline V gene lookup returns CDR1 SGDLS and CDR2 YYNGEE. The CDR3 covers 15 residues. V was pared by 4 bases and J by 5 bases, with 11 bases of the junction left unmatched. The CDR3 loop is CASSPRGQLYTEAFF. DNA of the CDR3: TGTGCCAGCAGCCCACGGGGACAGCTGTATACTGAAGCTTTCTTT.

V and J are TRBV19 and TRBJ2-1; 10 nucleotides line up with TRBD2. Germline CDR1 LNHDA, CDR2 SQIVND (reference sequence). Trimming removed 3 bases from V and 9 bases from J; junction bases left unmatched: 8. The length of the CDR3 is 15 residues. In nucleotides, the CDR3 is TGTGCCAGTAGTATCACTAGCGGGGTCCCCGGTGAGCAGTTCTTC. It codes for CASSITSGVPGEQFF.

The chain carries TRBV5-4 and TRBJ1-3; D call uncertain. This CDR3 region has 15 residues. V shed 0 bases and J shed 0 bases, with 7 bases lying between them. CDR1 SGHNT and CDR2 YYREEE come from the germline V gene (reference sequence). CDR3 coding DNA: TGTGCCAGCAGCTTGGGAGGAGACTCTGGAAACACCATATATTTT. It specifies CASSLGGDSGNTIYF.

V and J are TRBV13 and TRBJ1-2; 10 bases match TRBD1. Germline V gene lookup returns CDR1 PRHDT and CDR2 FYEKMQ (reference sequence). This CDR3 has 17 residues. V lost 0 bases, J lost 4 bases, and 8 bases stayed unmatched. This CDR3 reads CASSLGFDRGLVYGYTF. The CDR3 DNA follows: TGTGCCAGCAGCTTAGGTTTCGACAGGGGGCTAGTCTATGGCTACACCTTC.

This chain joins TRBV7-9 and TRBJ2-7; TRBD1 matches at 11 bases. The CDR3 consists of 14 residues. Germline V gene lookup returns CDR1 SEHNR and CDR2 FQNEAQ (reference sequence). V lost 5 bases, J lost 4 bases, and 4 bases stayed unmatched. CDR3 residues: CASSTDRGQYEQYF. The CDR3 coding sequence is TGTGCCAGCAGCACGGACAGGGGGCAATACGAGCAGTACTTC. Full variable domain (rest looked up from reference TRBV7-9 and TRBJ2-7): DTGVSQNPRHKITKRGQNVTFRCDPISEHNRLYWYRQTLGQGPEFLTYFQNEAQLEKSRLLSDRFSAERPKGSFSTLEIQRTEQGDSAMYLCASSTDRGQYEQYFGPGTRLTVT.

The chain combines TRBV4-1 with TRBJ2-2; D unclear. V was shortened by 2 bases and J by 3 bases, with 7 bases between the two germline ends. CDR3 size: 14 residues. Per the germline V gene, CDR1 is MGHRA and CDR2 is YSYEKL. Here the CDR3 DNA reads TGCGCCAGCAGCCAAAATGAGTACACCGGGGAGCTGTTTTTT. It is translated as CASSQNEYTGELFF.

CDR3 loop: CASSQGPGGQETQYF. The CDR3 coding sequence is TGCGCCAGCAGCCAAGGGCCAGGGGGTCAAGAGACCCAGTACTTC. The chain uses TRBV4-1 and TRBJ2-5; 7 bases are shared with TRBD1. V lost 1 base to trimming and J lost 2 bases; unmatched junction nucleotides: 4. Germline V gene lookup returns CDR1 MGHRA and CDR2 YSYEKL. The CDR3 sequence is 15 residues long.

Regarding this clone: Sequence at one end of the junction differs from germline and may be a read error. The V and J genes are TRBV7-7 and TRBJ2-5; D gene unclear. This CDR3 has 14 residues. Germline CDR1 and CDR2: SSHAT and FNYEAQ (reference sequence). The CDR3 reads CASSSLETHGTQYF. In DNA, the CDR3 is TGTGCTAGCAGCTCGTTAGAGACTCACGGGACCCAGTACTTC.

The CDR3 protein is CASRSPGTGEGYTF. The CDR3, as DNA: TGTGCCAGCAGGTCCCCCGGGACAGGGGAAGGCTACACCTTC. This chain uses TRBV7-9 with TRBJ1-2; TRBD1 agrees at 10 bases. There are 14 residues in the CDR3. Looked up from germline, CDR1 is SEHNR and CDR2 is FQNEAQ (reference sequence). Trimming at V came to 6 bases and at J to 8 bases, leaving 9 bases not matched to a gene.

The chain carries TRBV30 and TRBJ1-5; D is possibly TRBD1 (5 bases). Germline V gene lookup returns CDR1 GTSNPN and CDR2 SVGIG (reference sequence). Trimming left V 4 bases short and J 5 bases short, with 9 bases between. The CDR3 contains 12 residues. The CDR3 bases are TGTGCCTGGAAACAGGATGATCAGCCCCAGCATTTT. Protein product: CAWKQDDQPQHF.

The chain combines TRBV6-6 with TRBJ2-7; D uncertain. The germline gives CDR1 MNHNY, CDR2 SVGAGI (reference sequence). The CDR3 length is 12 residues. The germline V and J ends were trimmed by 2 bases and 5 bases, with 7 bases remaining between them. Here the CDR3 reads CASSYDNHEQYF. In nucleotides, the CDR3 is TGTGCCAGCAGTTACGACAACCACGAGCAGTACTTC.

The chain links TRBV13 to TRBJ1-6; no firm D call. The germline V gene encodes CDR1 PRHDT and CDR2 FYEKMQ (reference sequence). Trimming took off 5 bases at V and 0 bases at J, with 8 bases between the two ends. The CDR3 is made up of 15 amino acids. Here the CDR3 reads CASSLRSSYNSPLHF. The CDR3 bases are TGTGCCAGCAGCCTTCGGAGCTCCTATAATTCACCCCTCCACTTT.